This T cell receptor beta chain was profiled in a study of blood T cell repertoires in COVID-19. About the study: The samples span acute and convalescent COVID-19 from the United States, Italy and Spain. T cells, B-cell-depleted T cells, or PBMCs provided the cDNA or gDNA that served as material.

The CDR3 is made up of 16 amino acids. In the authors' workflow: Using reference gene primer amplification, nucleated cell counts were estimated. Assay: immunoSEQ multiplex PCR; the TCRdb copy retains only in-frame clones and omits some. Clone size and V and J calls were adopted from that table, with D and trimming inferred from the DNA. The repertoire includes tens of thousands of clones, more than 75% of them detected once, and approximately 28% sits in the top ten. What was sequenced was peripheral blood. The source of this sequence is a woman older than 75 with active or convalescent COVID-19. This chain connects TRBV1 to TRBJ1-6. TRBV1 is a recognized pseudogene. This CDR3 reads CTSMGAGQHYNSPLHF. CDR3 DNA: TGCACCAGCATGGGTGCGGGGCAACACTATAATTCACCCCTCCACTTT.